These 2 T cell receptor beta chains originate from one sample sequenced in a study of T cell responses to AZD1222 COVID-19 vaccine. The assay was immunoSEQ multiplex PCR, and TCRdb's table has in-frame clones only and misses some. Altogether about 120,000 clones are present, about 90% being singletons, with the ten largest covering around 1.7%. This specimen consisted of peripheral blood, obtained on day 0 of AZD1222 vaccination. The receptors stem from an adult in good health.

This chain connects TRBV5-4 to TRBJ2-1; tentatively, D is TRBD2 (5 bases). The CDR3 is 14 amino acids. Germline CDR1 reads SGHNT; CDR2 reads YYREEE (reference sequence). The V end was cut by 9 bases, the J end by 7 bases, with 20 bases between. The CDR3: CATQWGADNNEQFF. The CDR3 region has the DNA TGTGCCACCCAGTGGGGAGCAGATAATAATGAGCAGTTCTTC.

The chain carries TRBV7-2 and TRBJ2-5, with 10 bases aligning to TRBD1. Trimming cost V 1 base and J 2 bases; bases outside gene matches: 10. CDR1 is SGHTA and CDR2 is FQGNSA in the germline V gene. The CDR3 has 18 residues. Here the CDR3 reads CASSLGIMGTGVQETQYF. The CDR3 DNA sequence: TGTGCCAGCAGCTTAGGGATTATGGGGACAGGGGTTCAAGAGACCCAGTACTTC.